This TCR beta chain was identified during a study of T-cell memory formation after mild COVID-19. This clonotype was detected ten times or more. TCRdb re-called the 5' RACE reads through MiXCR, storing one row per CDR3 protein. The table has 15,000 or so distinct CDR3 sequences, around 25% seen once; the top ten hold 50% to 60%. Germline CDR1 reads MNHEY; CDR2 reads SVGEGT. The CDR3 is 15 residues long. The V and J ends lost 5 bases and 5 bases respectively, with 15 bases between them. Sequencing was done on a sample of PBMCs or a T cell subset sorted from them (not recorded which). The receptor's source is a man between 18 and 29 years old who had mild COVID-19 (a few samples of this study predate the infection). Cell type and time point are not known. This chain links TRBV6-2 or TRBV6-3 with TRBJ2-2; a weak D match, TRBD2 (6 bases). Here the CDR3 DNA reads TGTGCCAGCAGTGTCCACGGGACTCCAACCGGGGAGCTGTTTTTT. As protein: CASSVHGTPTGELFF.